Shown below are 24 T cell receptor beta chains from a single sample sequenced in a study of sequential checkpoint blockade in melanoma. Assay: immunoSEQ multiplex PCR; the TCRdb copy retains only in-frame clones and omits some. Of some 40,000 clones in the sample, approximately 91% were seen once. Regarding treatment: randomized to nivolumab then ipilimumab (arm A) or the reverse (arm B). Material: CD8+ T cells sorted from blood (inferred from file names), obtained from a patient given nivolumab and ipilimumab in sequence. These receptor sequences come from a human donor with melanoma.

The chain is built from TRBV15 and TRBJ2-2, with 14 bases fitting TRBD2. The CDR3 runs 19 residues. Germline trimming cut 5 bases from V and 3 bases from J; bases unmatched to any gene: 11. Germline CDR1 reads LNHNV; CDR2 reads YYDKDF (reference sequence). The CDR3: CATSSPGLAGESDTGELFF. CDR3 nucleotide sequence: TGTGCCACCAGCTCACCGGGACTAGCGGGAGAGTCGGACACCGGGGAGCTGTTTTTT.

This clone has only a few counts. The V and J genes are TRBV6-1 and TRBJ1-5; D is perhaps TRBD1 (5 bases). Trimming left V 1 base short and J 6 bases short, with 10 bases between. Germline CDR1 and CDR2: MNHNS and SASEGT. The CDR3 is 14 residues long. The CDR3 region is CASSEVGRGQPQHF. The CDR3 DNA reads TGTGCCAGCAGTGAAGTGGGTAGGGGTCAGCCCCAGCATTTT.

The rearrangement joins TRBV5-1 to TRBJ2-5; the D gene is possibly TRBD2 (5 bases). The ends were cut back, 1 base at V and 4 bases at J, with 14 bases in the middle. The germline CDR1 and CDR2 sequences are SGHRS and YFSETQ. The CDR3 loop spans 15 amino acids. This CDR3 is CASSLSAGGLETQYF. The CDR3 bases are TGCGCCAGCAGCTTGAGTGCGGGCGGTCTAGAGACCCAGTACTTC. The full variable domain, with the rest looked up from reference TRBV5-1 and TRBJ2-5, is KAGVTQTPRYLIKTRGQQVTLSCSPISGHRSVSWYQQTPGQGLQFLFEYFSETQRNKGNFPGRFSGRQFSNSRSEMNVSTLELGDSALYLCASSLSAGGLETQYFGPGTRLLVL.

The chain recombines TRBV5-4 with TRBJ2-1, with D possibly matching TRBD2 (5 bases). Germline-derived CDR1 and CDR2 are SGHNT and YYREEE (reference sequence). There are 13 residues in the CDR3. Deletions cut 5 bases from V and 2 bases from J, with 8 bases between. The CDR3 region has the DNA TGTGCCAGCAGACTAGTTCCCTACAATGAGCAGTTCTTC. Protein sequence: CASRLVPYNEQFF.

The chain combines TRBV19 with TRBJ2-2; 11 bases are a match to TRBD1. The CDR3 is made up of 15 amino acids. The V gene's germline CDR1 is LNHDA and CDR2 SQIVND (reference sequence). V trimming: 3 bases; J trimming: 6 bases; junction bases outside the gene matches: 3. CDR3 amino acids: CASSIGQGAAGELFF. The CDR3 nucleotides are TGTGCCAGTAGTATCGGACAGGGGGCTGCCGGGGAGCTGTTTTTT.

V gene TRBV4-1 combines with J gene TRBJ2-4; 9 bases are a match to TRBD1. Per germline, CDR1 MGHRA and CDR2 YSYEKL. This CDR3 comprises 18 residues. Unmatched junction bases numbered 13, after V lost 4 bases and J lost 3 bases. The CDR3 bases are TGCGCCAGCAGCCCCCCGATCACCCCGGGACAGGGCAAAAACATTCAGTACTTC. Translating gives CASSPPITPGQGKNIQYF.

V is TRBV19 and J is TRBJ1-6; a weak D match, TRBD1 (6 bases). V lost 3 bases to trimming and J lost 3 bases, with 12 bases between them. CDR1 is LNHDA, CDR2 SQIVND, per germline (reference sequence). This CDR3 has 16 amino acids. CDR3 amino acids: CASSMGGGGYNSPLHF. CDR3 bases: TGTGCCAGTAGTATGGGTGGGGGCGGCTATAATTCACCCCTCCACTTT.

The CDR3 DNA is TGTGCCAGCACAATGGCCCCGAATACTGAAGCTTTCTTT. It encodes CASTMAPNTEAFF. J is TRBJ1-1 and V is TRBV2; unclear D gene. The germline V gene encodes CDR1 SNHLY and CDR2 FYNNEI. The CDR3 is 13 amino acids. Trimming pared 7 bases from V and 5 bases from J, leaving 14 bases between.

This clone was detected once. The chain carries TRBV4-1 and TRBJ2-7, with a possible D match to TRBD1 (5 bases). Between the trimmed V and J ends, which lost 4 bases and 2 bases, there was a span of 12 bases. Germline assignment: CDR1 MGHRA and CDR2 YSYEKL. The CDR3 loop spans 14 amino acids. The CDR3 here is CASSPGPEAYEQYF. CDR3 DNA sequence: TGCGCCAGCAGCCCAGGGCCAGAGGCCTACGAGCAGTACTTC.

The J gene is TRBJ1-1, the V gene TRBV9; 9 bases line up with TRBD1. V was clipped by 3 bases and J by 7 bases; unmatched bases: 10. The germline V gene has CDR1 SGDLS and CDR2 YYNGEE. The CDR3 is 15 amino acids. The CDR3 sequence is CASSATGTGNDEAFF. The CDR3 DNA sequence: TGTGCCAGCAGCGCCACCGGGACAGGGAACGATGAAGCTTTCTTT.

The chain recombines TRBV6-6 with TRBJ2-2, with unresolved D. CDR1 MNHNY and CDR2 SVGAGI come from the germline V gene (reference sequence). Between the trimmed V and J ends, which lost 5 bases and 1 base, there was a span of 8 bases. This CDR3 region has 14 residues. This CDR3 reads CASSPSLNTGELFF. Written as DNA, the CDR3 is TGTGCCAGCAGTCCCTCACTGAACACCGGGGAGCTGTTTTTT.

The rearrangement joins TRBV6-5 to TRBJ2-1; the D gene is possibly TRBD2 (5 bases). Per germline, CDR1 MNHEY and CDR2 SVGAGI. The length of the CDR3 is 13 residues. V shed 0 bases and J shed 14 bases, with 14 bases lying between them. The CDR3 loop reads CASSYSISGMEFF. CDR3 bases: TGTGCCAGCAGTTACTCGATATCGGGGATGGAGTTCTTC.

The chain carries TRBV6-5 and TRBJ2-1; D possibly corresponds to TRBD2 (6 bases). The CDR3 is 13 amino acids. Deletions cut 2 bases from V and 4 bases from J, with 6 bases between. CDR1 is MNHEY and CDR2 is SVGAGI in the germline V gene. The CDR3 loop is CASSYGGYNEQFF. The CDR3 DNA sequence: TGTGCCAGCAGTTACGGGGGGTACAATGAGCAGTTCTTC.

The chain couples TRBV28 to TRBJ2-7, with D maybe TRBD2 (6 bases). Between the trimmed V and J ends, which lost 5 bases and 7 bases, there was a span of 24 bases. This CDR3 has 16 residues. The germline V gene encodes CDR1 MDHEN and CDR2 SYDVKM. The CDR3 sequence is CASSPRWRVGTEEQYF. Here the CDR3 DNA reads TGTGCCAGCAGTCCCCGCTGGAGGGTGGGGACGGAAGAGCAGTACTTC.

The V and J genes are TRBV19 and TRBJ2-3; weak D call: TRBD2 (7 bases). The CDR3 is 16 residues long. Trimming left V 3 bases short and J 1 base short, with 14 bases between. Germline lookup yields CDR1 LNHDA and CDR2 SQIVND (reference sequence). The CDR3 reads CASSISGGRGTDTQYF. In DNA, the CDR3 is TGTGCCAGTAGTATCTCCGGGGGGCGGGGCACAGATACGCAGTATTTT.

V is TRBV2 and J is TRBJ2-1; maybe TRBD2 (6 bases). Trimming stripped 4 bases from V and 5 bases from J, with 15 bases between. CDR1 and CDR2 from the germline V gene are SNHLY and FYNNEI. CDR3 size: 15 residues. CDR3 sequence reads: CASSGIIAADNEQFF. The CDR3 nucleotides are TGTGCCAGCAGTGGGATAATAGCGGCTGACAATGAGCAGTTCTTC. The full variable domain, in which reference TRBV2 and TRBJ2-1 provide the parts outside the CDR3, is EPEVTQTPSHQVTQMGQEVILRCVPISNHLYFYWYRQILGQKVEFLVSFYNNEISEKSEIFDDQFSVERPDGSNFTLKIRSTKLEDSAMYFCASSGIIAADNEQFFGPGTRLTVL.

This chain joins TRBV9 and TRBJ1-4; 7 nucleotides agree with TRBD1. The CDR3 is made up of 15 amino acids. Per the germline V gene, CDR1 is SGDLS and CDR2 is YYNGEE. After removal of 0 bases from V and 3 bases from J, the junction contained 2 bases not matched to a gene. The CDR3 region is CASSVEGASNEKLFF. CDR3 nucleotide sequence: TGTGCCAGCAGCGTAGAGGGGGCTTCTAATGAAAAACTGTTTTTT.

The chain recombines TRBV6-5 with TRBJ2-3, with D maybe TRBD1 (6 bases). The V gene lost 6 bases and the J gene lost 5 bases, with 18 bases spanning the gap. The CDR3 length is 15 residues. Germline CDR1 reads MNHEY; CDR2 reads SVGAGI. The DNA for the CDR3 is TGTGCCAGCAGGGCAAGCACAGGGCATGGAGATACGCAGTATTTT. Amino acids: CASRASTGHGDTQYF.

The chain couples TRBV9 to TRBJ2-1; 14 nucleotides agree with TRBD2. The CDR3 totals 18 residues. J lost 3 bases, V lost 3 bases, and 8 bases had no gene match. Germline V CDR1 and CDR2: SGDLS, YYNGEE. CDR3: CASSAPGLAGVGYNEQFF. CDR3 nucleotides: TGTGCCAGCAGCGCCCCGGGACTAGCGGGAGTTGGCTACAATGAGCAGTTCTTC.

V usage is TRBV28 and J usage is TRBJ2-3, with D possibly being TRBD2 (5 bases). The CDR3 sequence is 14 residues long. Germline V gene lookup returns CDR1 MDHEN and CDR2 SYDVKM. Trimming took 6 bases from V and 4 from J, leaving 14 bases between them. DNA for the CDR3: TGTGCCAGCAGGCCGTCGAGGGCTCCAGATACGCAGTATTTT. Its protein is CASRPSRAPDTQYF.

This rearrangement joins TRBV27 to TRBJ2-1; 13 bases are shared with TRBD2. CDR3 length: 18 residues. CDR1 is MNHEY and CDR2 is SMNVEV in the germline V gene (reference sequence). Trimming took 5 bases from V and 5 from J; bases not matched to a gene: 12. In DNA form, the CDR3 reads TGTGCCAGCAGTCCATGGACTGCCGGGACTAGCGGGGACAATGAGCAGTTCTTC. Translating it yields CASSPWTAGTSGDNEQFF.

In this sample, this clone turned up once. V usage is TRBV28 and J usage is TRBJ2-3; tentatively, D is TRBD2 (6 bases). The CDR3 contains 16 residues. The V gene's germline CDR1 is MDHEN and CDR2 SYDVKM. Trimming took off 6 bases at V and 2 bases at J, with 18 bases between the two ends. CDR3 residues: CASRPTEGTFTDTQYF. CDR3 nucleotides: TGTGCCAGCAGACCTACGGAGGGTACCTTCACAGATACGCAGTATTTT.

The gene calls are TRBV29-1 and TRBJ2-7; the match to TRBD2 covers 7 bases. V shed 1 base and J 6 bases; nucleotides not matched to a gene: 12. The CDR3 covers 15 residues. Looked up from germline, CDR1 is SQVTM and CDR2 is ANQGSEA. The CDR3 protein is CSVEGVGGTSGEQYF. For the CDR3, the DNA is TGCAGCGTTGAAGGGGTGGGAGGGACCTCGGGCGAGCAGTACTTC.

This chain connects TRBV27 to TRBJ2-2; 11 bases fit TRBD1. Per the germline V gene, CDR1 is MNHEY and CDR2 is SMNVEV (reference sequence). The CDR3 consists of 14 residues. V gave up 8 bases and J gave up 6 bases; unmatched junction bases: 5. In nucleotides, the CDR3 is TGTGCCAGCCTGGGACAGGGGGGACCCGGGGAGCTGTTTTTT. Its translation is CASLGQGGPGELFF.